Listed below are T cell receptor beta chains from one sample, sequenced in a study of post-analysis software for immune sequencing data. TCRdb used MiXCR to reprocess the PCR reads, holding one entry per CDR3 protein. The sample shows around 400,000 distinct CDR3 sequences, 39% of them seen only once. Sample: blood. These receptors all come from a girl aged 2-15 years with multiple sclerosis. CDR3s include the opening cysteine and the closing phenylalanine or tryptophan. A D gene is named only where the DNA matches it firmly. Clone size, where shown, is once, few, many, or a class for clones that have expanded.

v_gene	d_gene	abundance	j_gene	CDR3nt	CDR3aa
TRBV4-1	-	few	TRBJ2-3	TGCGCCAGCAGCCAATTTGAGCTGCAGTATTTT	CASSQFELQYF
TRBV12-3/TRBV12-4	TRBD1	-	TRBJ2-7	TGTGCCAGCAGCCCTATAGGGACAGGACCCAACTACGAGCAGTACTTC	CASSPIGTGPNYEQYF
TRBV6-1	-	-	TRBJ2-3	TGTGCCAGCAGTGAAAAGGGGGATACGCAGTATTTT	CASSEKGDTQYF
TRBV18	TRBD2	-	TRBJ2-7	TGTGCCAGCTCAAGAGACGAGCGGGGGACCTACGAGCAGTACTTC	CASSRDERGTYEQYF
TRBV6-5	TRBD2	-	TRBJ2-5	TGTGCCAGCAAGACTAGCGGCGAGACCCAGTACTTC	CASKTSGETQYF
TRBV6-1	TRBD1	few	TRBJ2-5	TGTGCCAGCAGTCGGGCGGGACAGGGATTGGGAAAGACCCAGTACTTC	CASSRAGQGLGKTQYF
TRBV9	-	-	TRBJ2-5	TGTGCCAGCAACGTAGCGGGGACAGCAGAGACCCAGTACTTC	CASNVAGTAETQYF
TRBV9	-	-	TRBJ2-3	TGTGCCAGCAGCGCAGGTCAAGATACGCAGTATTTT	CASSAGQDTQYF
TRBV15	-	few	TRBJ1-1	TGTGCCACCAGCAGAGACCACTGGGCAGAAGCTTTCTTT	CATSRDHWAEAFF
TRBV5-1	TRBD1	-	TRBJ1-2	TGCGCCAGCAGCTTCTGGACAGGGGGGTTATATGGCTACACCTTC	CASSFWTGGLYGYTF
TRBV20-1	-	-	TRBJ1-2	TGCAGTGCTAGAGATCGGGACTTTAGCTATGGCTACACCTTC	CSARDRDFSYGYTF
TRBV5-1	TRBD1	-	TRBJ2-6	TGCGCCAGCAGCTCGGGACAGGGGTCTGGGGCCAACGTCCTGACTTTC	CASSSGQGSGANVLTF
TRBV7-2	-	-	TRBJ2-4	TGTGCCAGCAGCTTAGATTTGTCTGGCAAAAACATTCAGTACTTC	CASSLDLSGKNIQYF
TRBV7-2	TRBD2	-	TRBJ2-5	TGTGCCAGCAGGGCGGGACTAGCGGGGGTAGAGACCCAGTACTTC	CASRAGLAGVETQYF
TRBV6-5	-	-	TRBJ2-7	TGTGCCAGCAGCCGAATCTCGGGGGACGAGCAGTACTTC	CASSRISGDEQYF
TRBV29-1	TRBD1	few	TRBJ1-2	TGCAGCGTTGAGCATTTTGGGACAGGAGTTAACTATGGCTACACCTTC	CSVEHFGTGVNYGYTF
TRBV7-6	-	-	TRBJ2-2	TGTGCCGGCAGCTTCTCTAACTGGAACACCGGGGAGCTGTTTTTT	CAGSFSNWNTGELFF
TRBV10-3	TRBD1	-	TRBJ1-1	TGTGCCATCAGTGGAACAGGGGGCTACACTGAAGCTTTCTTT	CAISGTGGYTEAFF
TRBV11-2	-	-	TRBJ1-6	TGTGCCAGCAGCTGGACTGAGGGAGTCGGTTCACCCCTCCACTTT	CASSWTEGVGSPLHF
TRBV7-2	TRBD2	few	TRBJ2-7	TGTGCCAGCAGCCACAGACTAGCGGGAGTCTACGAGCAGTACTTC	CASSHRLAGVYEQYF
TRBV5-5	-	-	TRBJ1-3	TGTGCCAGCAGCTTGCCGGGGGCATTCGGAAACACCATATATTTT	CASSLPGAFGNTIYF
TRBV7-9	-	few	TRBJ2-7	TGTGCCAGCAGCTTACGTATGGAGCCGGACTTCTACGAGCAGTACTTC	CASSLRMEPDFYEQYF
TRBV20-1	-	few	TRBJ1-1	TGCAGTGCTAGTCGGGAGCATATTGAAGCTTTCTTT	CSASREHIEAFF
TRBV27	-	once	TRBJ2-5	TGTGCCAGCAGCCGCGGACTGGGGGGCCGGGAGACCCAGTACTTC	CASSRGLGGRETQYF
TRBV27	-	-	TRBJ2-1	TGTGCCAGCAGTTTACGAGCACAGCCTAACAATGAGCAGTTCTTC	CASSLRAQPNNEQFF
TRBV6-1	TRBD1	-	TRBJ2-7	TGTGCCAGCAGTGGTCCGGGACAGTCTTACGAGCAGTACTTC	CASSGPGQSYEQYF
TRBV20-1	-	few	TRBJ2-7	TGCAGTGCTAGATCGGATCCCTACGAGCAGTACTTC	CSARSDPYEQYF
TRBV4-1	-	-	TRBJ2-7	TGCGCCAGCAGCCATGGGAGCGAGCAGTACTTC	CASSHGSEQYF
TRBV5-6	-	few	TRBJ1-6	TGTGCCAGCAGCTTGGGGGGATATAATTCACCCCTCCACTTT	CASSLGGYNSPLHF
TRBV7-8	TRBD1	-	TRBJ2-7	TGTGCCAGCACCCTTACAGGGGTAGAAACCTACAAGCAGTACTTC	CASTLTGVETYKQYF
TRBV3-1	TRBD2	-	TRBJ2-3	TGTGCCAGCAGCCAAGTTAGGCGGGGGGGAGATACGCAGTATTTT	CASSQVRRGGDTQYF
TRBV5-1	TRBD2	few	TRBJ2-1	TGCGCCAGCAGCCCAACTAGCGGGAGGGCCGGTGAGCAGTTCTTC	CASSPTSGRAGEQFF
TRBV30	-	-	TRBJ1-1	TGTGCCTGGGAAGTAGGGGCCGGTAGCTTTGAAGCTTTCTTT	CAWEVGAGSFEAFF
TRBV7-8	-	-	TRBJ1-2	TGTGCCAGCAGCTTAGATCGGGGGAAATGGCTTAACTATGGCTACACCTTC	CASSLDRGKWLNYGYTF
TRBV18	-	few	TRBJ2-5	TGTGCCAGCTCCTCCGCTCGCCAAGAGACCCAGTACTTC	CASSSARQETQYF
TRBV29-1	-	-	TRBJ1-2	TGCAGCGTAAGGTCGGCTGACTATGGCTACACCTTC	CSVRSADYGYTF
TRBV7-3	TRBD1	few	TRBJ1-2	TGTGCCAGCGGAAATCCAGGACAGGGGGAGCTTGGCTACACCTTC	CASGNPGQGELGYTF
TRBV6-1	TRBD2	few	TRBJ2-7	TGTGCCAGCAGCTCTCCCCCCTCCAGCGGGAATCCCCTGGACGAGCAGTACTTC	CASSSPPSSGNPLDEQYF
TRBV5-5	TRBD2	-	TRBJ2-5	TGTGCCAGCAGGAGGGGCGGGGGTCAAGAGACCCAGTACTTC	CASRRGGGQETQYF
TRBV10-3	TRBD2	few	TRBJ2-3	TGTGCCGCTAACGGGGGGGACACAGATACGCAGTATTTT	CAANGGDTDTQYF
TRBV5-1	TRBD1	-	TRBJ2-3	TGCGCCAGCAGCTCAACAGGGGCCACAGATACGCAGTATTTT	CASSSTGATDTQYF
TRBV11-2	-	-	TRBJ1-4	TGTGCCAGCAGCTTAGTCAGTGGGGAAGGGGAAAAACTGTTTTTT	CASSLVSGEGEKLFF
TRBV3-1	TRBD1	-	TRBJ2-1	TGTGCCAGCAGCGCCAGGGGGCCAAGATACAATGAGCAGTTCTTC	CASSARGPRYNEQFF